This passage covers 28 T cell receptor beta chains from one sample sequenced in a study of T cell changes during pregnancy in multiple sclerosis (dated by TCRdb to the late 2010s). Preparation of the library involved the immunoSEQ multiplex PCR assay. Here the immuneACCESS table is served through TCRdb, limited to in-frame sequences with V and J called. Missing clones are a known gap in these copies; in checked studies unresolved V genes cover under half, and the rest lacks a known reason. The sample contains about 75,000 clones, about 89% of them found a single time. The ten largest clonotypes hold about 0.9% of the sample. Sequences were derived from peripheral blood, sampled in the first trimester of pregnancy. The receptors derive from a female donor in good health, enrolled as a control in a pregnancy study.

The rearrangement links TRBV6-5 to TRBJ2-2; TRBD1 matches at 8 bases. The CDR3 is made up of 15 amino acids. Germline trimming cut 6 bases from V and 3 bases from J; bases unmatched to any gene: 6. Germline loops: CDR1 MNHEY, CDR2 SVGAGI. The CDR3 is CASRNRGRYTGELFF. Here the CDR3 DNA reads TGTGCCAGCAGGAACAGGGGGAGGTACACCGGGGAGCTGTTTTTT.

The chain has TRBV30 and TRBJ2-1; 13 bases agree with TRBD2. Unmatched junction bases numbered 6, after V lost 0 bases and J lost 10 bases. The V gene's germline CDR1 is GTSNPN and CDR2 SVGIG (reference sequence). The CDR3 loop spans 15 amino acids. CDR3 sequence (DNA): TGTGCCTGGAGTGTCGGACTAGCGGGAGATGGCGAGCAGTTCTTC. Translation: CAWSVGLAGDGEQFF.

This clone was seen just once. V and J are TRBV6-4 and TRBJ1-2; 9 bases are a match to TRBD1. CDR1 is MRHNA, CDR2 SNTAGT, per germline. This CDR3 is built from 15 residues. Trimming cost V 6 bases and J 4 bases; bases outside gene matches: 9. CDR3 sequence: CASRVSETGGYGYTF. In nucleotides, the CDR3 is TGTGCCAGCAGAGTTTCCGAGACAGGGGGCTATGGCTACACCTTC.

The chain recombines TRBV9 with TRBJ2-3; tentatively, D is TRBD1 (6 bases). Trimming left V 4 bases short and J 0 bases short, with 18 bases between. CDR1 SGDLS and CDR2 YYNGEE come from the germline V gene. The CDR3 has 17 amino acids. CDR3 DNA sequence: TGTGCCAGCAGCCCCCAGGGGTTAGGCAGGAGCACAGATACGCAGTATTTT. Translated: CASSPQGLGRSTDTQYF.

This clone has just one count. The chain is built from TRBV29-1 and TRBJ2-5, with a possible D match to TRBD2 (6 bases). CDR1 SQVTM and CDR2 ANQGSEA come from the germline V gene. With 3 bases removed from V and 5 bases from J, the gap between germline ends came to 13 bases. CDR3 length: 13 residues. In DNA form, the CDR3 reads TGCAGCGTTGATAGGGGACGGGGGGAGACCCAGTACTTC. It is translated as CSVDRGRGETQYF.

This chain connects TRBV28 to TRBJ2-7, with 9 bases matching TRBD2. Unmatched junction bases numbered 10, after V lost 6 bases and J lost 7 bases. The CDR3 spans 14 residues. Per the germline V gene, CDR1 is MDHEN and CDR2 is SYDVKM. As DNA, the CDR3 is TGTGCCAGCAGGCGAGCGGGAGGCTCGGGGGAGCAGTACTTC. Its translation is CASRRAGGSGEQYF.

J is TRBJ1-5 and V is TRBV5-5, with D unresolved. The germline CDR1 and CDR2 sequences are SGHKS and YYEKEE (reference sequence). The CDR3 loop spans 15 amino acids. Between the trimmed V and J ends, which lost 0 bases and 0 bases, there was a span of 7 bases. CDR3 in DNA: TGTGCCAGCAGCTTGGAATCCAGTAGCAATCAGCCCCAGCATTTT. Amino acids: CASSLESSSNQPQHF.

The V and J genes are TRBV11-2 and TRBJ2-1; TRBD2 matches 11 bases. Trimming cost V 6 bases and J 9 bases; bases outside gene matches: 10. The CDR3 length is 15 residues. The germline V gene encodes CDR1 SGHAT and CDR2 FQNNGV. CDR3 DNA sequence: TGTGCCAGCAGACTAACTAGCGGGAGTAACGGTGAGCAGTTCTTC. Its protein product is CASRLTSGSNGEQFF. Filled out from reference TRBV11-2 and TRBJ2-1, the complete variable domain reads EAGVAQSPRYKIIEKRQSVAFWCNPISGHATLYWYQQILGQGPKLLIQFQNNGVVDDSQLPKDRFSAERLKGVDSTLKIQPAKLEDSAVYLCASRLTSGSNGEQFFGPGTRLTVL.

V usage is TRBV19 and J usage is TRBJ2-7; D call uncertain. Germline V gene lookup returns CDR1 LNHDA and CDR2 SQIVND (reference sequence). The CDR3 runs 14 residues. Trimming cost V 5 bases and J 2 bases, with 13 bases left between them. CDR3 protein: CASSPSTPTYEQYF. In nucleotides, the CDR3 is TGTGCCAGTAGTCCCTCGACACCGACCTACGAGCAGTACTTC.

The CDR3 here is CASSYLGADTQYF. Here the CDR3 DNA reads TGTGCCAGCAGTTATCTAGGAGCAGATACGCAGTATTTT. The rearrangement joins TRBV6-5 to TRBJ2-3; D is uncertain. The CDR3 extends over 13 amino acids. The germline V gene encodes CDR1 MNHEY and CDR2 SVGAGI. V dropped 3 bases and J dropped 4 bases, with 8 bases sitting between them.

This sequence joins TRBV6-6 and TRBJ2-7; TRBD1 aligns across 10 bases. Looked up from germline, CDR1 is MNHNY and CDR2 is SVGAGI (reference sequence). J gave up 6 bases and V 5 bases, and 10 bases lay outside the gene matches. The CDR3 has 15 residues. The CDR3 nucleotides are TGTGCCAGCAGTCAGAGGGGACAGGGGACCTCCGAGCAGTACTTC. Translation: CASSQRGQGTSEQYF.

The chain joins TRBV14 to TRBJ2-1, with 12 positions matching TRBD2. The CDR3 totals 13 residues. The V gene end was trimmed by 4 bases and the J gene end by 12 bases; junction bases not matched to a gene: 4. Germline-derived CDR1 and CDR2 are SGHDN and FVKESK. The chain's CDR3 is CASSLQTSGGQFF. CDR3 DNA sequence: TGTGCCAGCAGCCTTCAGACTAGCGGGGGGCAGTTCTTC. Supplemented by reference TRBV14 and TRBJ2-1, the full variable domain reads EAGVTQFPSHSVIEKGQTVTLRCDPISGHDNLYWYRRVMGKEIKFLLHFVKESKQDESGMPNNRFLAERTGGTYSTLKVQPAELEDSGVYFCASSLQTSGGQFFGPGTRLTVL.

The V and J genes are TRBV7-2 and TRBJ1-5; D is perhaps TRBD1 (5 bases). The germline V gene has CDR1 SGHTA and CDR2 FQGNSA. With 2 bases removed from V and 2 bases from J, the gap between germline ends came to 10 bases. This CDR3 is built from 15 residues. The CDR3 DNA follows: TGTGCCAGCAGCTTACAGGGCGGGGGCAATCAGCCCCAGCATTTT. This sequence encodes CASSLQGGGNQPQHF.

The chain has TRBV5-6 and TRBJ2-1; D gene unclear. The CDR3 has 13 amino acids. The V and J ends lost 6 bases and 2 bases respectively, with 9 bases between them. CDR1 and CDR2 from the germline V gene are SGHDT and YYEEEE. CDR3 coding DNA: TGTGCCAGCACCGATACTACCTACAATGAGCAGTTCTTC. This translates into CASTDTTYNEQFF.

The J gene is TRBJ2-2, the V gene TRBV5-1; the match to TRBD1 covers 8 bases. The CDR3 runs 19 residues. CDR1 SGHRS and CDR2 YFSETQ come from the germline V gene. The V segment lost 3 bases and the J segment 4 bases; nucleotides outside the gene matches: 17. The CDR3 region has the DNA TGCGCCAGCAGCTCCGGACAGGGAATCGGAAGAGGGGGCACCGGGGAGCTGTTTTTT. It specifies CASSSGQGIGRGGTGELFF.

The chain combines TRBV5-4 with TRBJ1-2; TRBD1 aligns across 10 bases. This CDR3 is 18 amino acids long. Germline lookup yields CDR1 SGHNT and CDR2 YYREEE (reference sequence). V shed 2 bases and J 4 bases; nucleotides not matched to a gene: 14. CDR3 nucleotide sequence: TGTGCCAGCAGCTTCCCGACAGGGGGCAGAGGAGTACGCTATGGCTACACCTTC. Its protein product is CASSFPTGGRGVRYGYTF.

This clone was picked up one time. The chain has TRBV7-2 and TRBJ2-7; TRBD2 agrees at 9 bases. The length of the CDR3 is 14 residues. V was pared by 4 bases and J by 6 bases, with 7 bases of the junction left unmatched. Germline lookup yields CDR1 SGHTA and CDR2 FQGNSA. This chain's CDR3 is CASSSREGPREQYF. The DNA of the CDR3 is TGTGCCAGCAGCTCGCGGGAGGGCCCTCGCGAGCAGTACTTC.

The chain recombines TRBV7-9 with TRBJ1-2; TRBD1 agrees at 8 bases. The germline gives CDR1 SEHNR, CDR2 FQNEAQ (reference sequence). V lost 5 bases, J lost 2 bases, and 7 bases stayed unmatched. This CDR3 is built from 15 residues. The CDR3: CASSTPGGSNYGYTF. Written as DNA, the CDR3 is TGTGCCAGCAGCACCCCAGGGGGCTCCAACTATGGCTACACCTTC.

V is TRBV7-2 and J is TRBJ2-5; 7 bases map to TRBD1. Per germline, CDR1 SGHTA and CDR2 FQGNSA. V shed 3 bases, J shed 5 bases, and the junction held 6 bases outside the gene matches. This CDR3 contains 14 residues. Here the CDR3 reads CASSFPTGSETQYF. The CDR3 region has the DNA TGTGCCAGCAGCTTTCCGACAGGGTCGGAGACCCAGTACTTC.

This clone was seen a few times. The chain uses TRBV5-1 and TRBJ1-1; D ambiguous. Per the germline V gene, CDR1 is SGHRS and CDR2 is YFSETQ. The CDR3 is made up of 14 amino acids. V lost 5 bases and J lost 0, with 11 bases in between. CDR3 protein: CASRYDTLNTEAFF. CDR3 DNA: TGCGCCAGCAGATATGACACGCTGAACACTGAAGCTTTCTTT.

This sequence joins TRBV5-1 and TRBJ1-2, with a weak D call TRBD1 (5 bases). The CDR3 consists of 19 residues. Germline V CDR1 and CDR2: SGHRS, YFSETQ. Trimming removed 0 bases from V and 4 bases from J, with 25 bases in between. Here the CDR3 reads CASSLDTGGGVVVRYGYTF. CDR3 in DNA: TGCGCCAGCAGCTTGGATACTGGGGGAGGGGTGGTAGTTCGCTATGGCTACACCTTC.

V is TRBV7-2 and J is TRBJ2-7, with D possibly TRBD1 on 5 matching bases. Germline V gene sequence: CDR1 SGHTA, CDR2 FQGNSA. V was cut by 4 bases and J by 3 bases, with 13 bases left in between. This CDR3 has 14 amino acids. The CDR3 reads CASSWGQGFYEQYF. CDR3 coding DNA: TGTGCCAGCAGCTGGGGCCAGGGTTTCTACGAGCAGTACTTC.

This chain links TRBV7-2 with TRBJ2-1, with a tentative D call TRBD2 (6 bases). Germline V gene data show CDR1 as SGHTA and CDR2 as FQGNSA. The CDR3 has 14 residues. Trimming cost V 4 bases and J 4 bases, with 11 bases left between them. The DNA of the CDR3 is TGTGCCAGCAGCTCACTGGGGGGTTACAATGAGCAGTTCTTC. Amino acid sequence: CASSSLGGYNEQFF.

The chain links TRBV5-6 to TRBJ1-1, with a tentative D call TRBD1 (5 bases). V dropped 6 bases and J dropped 9 bases, with 21 bases sitting between them. The CDR3 is 14 residues long. The germline V gene has CDR1 SGHDT and CDR2 YYEEEE. CDR3 coding DNA: TGTGCCAGCACCAGCTTGTGGGCAGGGAGGAAAGCTTTCTTT. This gives the protein CASTSLWAGRKAFF.

The chain joins TRBV19 to TRBJ2-1; TRBD2 aligns across 11 bases. J gave up 8 bases and V 3 bases, and 12 bases lay outside the gene matches. This CDR3 is built from 17 residues. Germline V gene sequence: CDR1 LNHDA, CDR2 SQIVND (reference sequence). The CDR3 sequence is CASSIKLGLAGRDEQFF. DNA of the CDR3: TGTGCCAGTAGTATCAAGCTCGGACTAGCGGGTAGGGATGAGCAGTTCTTC.

V gene TRBV6-5 combines with J gene TRBJ1-4; D is perhaps TRBD1 (6 bases). V was pared by 6 bases and J by 2 bases, with 10 bases between. This CDR3 spans 14 amino acids. The germline V gene encodes CDR1 MNHEY and CDR2 SVGAGI. In nucleotides, the CDR3 is TGTGCCAGCAGAAGGGGGTGGACTAATGAAAAACTGTTTTTT. It translates to CASRRGWTNEKLFF.

This sequence joins TRBV7-2 and TRBJ1-2, with D hard to call. V gave up 4 bases and J gave up 8 bases, with 23 bases separating them. The CDR3 runs 16 residues. Germline V gene lookup returns CDR1 SGHTA and CDR2 FQGNSA. The CDR3, as DNA: TGTGCCAGCAGCTCACCGACAATCCAAGCAAGGCGAGGCTACACCTTC. Amino acids: CASSSPTIQARRGYTF.

This clone appeared a single time. At the DNA level, this CDR3 is encoded by other sequences in the same sample as well. V usage is TRBV5-1 and J usage is TRBJ2-7, with D tentatively TRBD1 (6 bases). This CDR3 contains 13 residues. Germline values: CDR1 SGHRS, CDR2 YFSETQ. V lost 4 bases and J lost 1, with 9 bases in between. CDR3 in amino acids: CASSADRSYEQYF. In nucleotides, the CDR3 is TGCGCCAGCAGCGCGGACAGATCCTACGAGCAGTACTTC.